This T cell receptor beta chain stems from a study of T cell responses to AZD1222 COVID-19 vaccine. Points from the study as a whole: Among vaccine-associated CD4 TCRs, coverage spanned spike, with dominance at 160-218 and 743-854. The study identified only six AZD1222 recipients as seropositive at baseline. The peak T cell response came first, and repertoires were sampled only after it. White British ancestry dominated among donors, who included more females, and clonal diversity was possibly underestimated.

About this clone: Antigen: not known.

This table comes from immunoSEQ multiplex PCR, and its TCRdb copy is limited to in-frame clones, with some not included. The sample includes roughly 150,000 clones, approximately 91% seen only once; the top ten take under 4%. Trimming took 1 base from V and 4 from J, leaving 10 bases between them. CDR1 is SEHNR and CDR2 is FQNEAQ in the germline V gene (reference sequence). The CDR3 totals 14 residues. The J gene is TRBJ2-5, the V gene TRBV7-9, with a weak D call TRBD2 (6 bases). The specimen comprised peripheral blood, sampled 28 days after the second AZD1222 dose. This receptor was identified in an adult who received the AZD1222 COVID-19 vaccine. The CDR3 region has the DNA TGTGCCAGCAGCTTAGTCACTAGCTCAGAGACCCAGTACTTC. It encodes CASSLVTSSETQYF.